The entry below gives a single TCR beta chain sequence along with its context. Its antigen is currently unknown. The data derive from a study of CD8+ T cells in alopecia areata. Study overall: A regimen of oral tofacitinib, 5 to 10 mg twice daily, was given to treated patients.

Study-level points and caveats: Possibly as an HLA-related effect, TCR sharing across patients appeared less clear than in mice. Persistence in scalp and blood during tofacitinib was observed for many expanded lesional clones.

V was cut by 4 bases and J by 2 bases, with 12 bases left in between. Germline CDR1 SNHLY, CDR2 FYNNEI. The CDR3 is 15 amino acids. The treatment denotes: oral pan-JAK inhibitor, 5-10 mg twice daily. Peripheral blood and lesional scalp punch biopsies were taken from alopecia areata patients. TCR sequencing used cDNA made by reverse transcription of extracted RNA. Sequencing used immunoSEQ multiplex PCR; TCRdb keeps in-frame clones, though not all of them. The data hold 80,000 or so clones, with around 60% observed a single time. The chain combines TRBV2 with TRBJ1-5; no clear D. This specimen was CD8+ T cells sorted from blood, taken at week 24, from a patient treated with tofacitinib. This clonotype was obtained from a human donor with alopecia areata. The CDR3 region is CASSVGVDGNQPQHF. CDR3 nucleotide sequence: TGTGCCAGCAGTGTAGGTGTAGACGGCAATCAGCCCCAGCATTTT.